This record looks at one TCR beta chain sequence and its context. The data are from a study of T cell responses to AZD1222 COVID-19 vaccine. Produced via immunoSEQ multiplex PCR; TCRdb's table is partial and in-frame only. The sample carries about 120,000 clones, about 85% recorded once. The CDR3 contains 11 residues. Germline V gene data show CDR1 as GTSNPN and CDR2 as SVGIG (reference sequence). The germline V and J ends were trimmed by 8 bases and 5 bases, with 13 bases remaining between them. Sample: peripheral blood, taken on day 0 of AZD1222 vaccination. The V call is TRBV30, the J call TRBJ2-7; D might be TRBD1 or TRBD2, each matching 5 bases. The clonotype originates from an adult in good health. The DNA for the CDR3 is TGTGCCGGACACCGGGACCACGAGCAGTACTTC. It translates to CAGHRDHEQYF.